This TCR beta chain is drawn from a study of cytomegalovirus exposure and HLA in healthy donors. Across the whole study: Prior work identified roughly 120 million unique TCR beta sequences in 190 million or so T cells.

CDR1 is MNHEY, CDR2 SMNVEV, per germline (reference sequence). The CDR3 is made up of 16 amino acids. Trimming cost V 3 bases and J 9 bases; bases outside gene matches: 7. Amplification used 60 Vbeta primers and 13 Jbeta primers. Only in-frame clones appear in the TCRdb table, and some are missing; sequencing was by immunoSEQ multiplex PCR. The data hold about 84,000 clones, with around 80% observed a single time. Concerning this clone itself: Antigen specificity is unknown.

Points from the study as a whole: CMV serostatus was the sole immune exposure information available. Links to common viral pathogens appeared, in a later analysis, for several of the most significant clusters. Most of the CMV-associated TCR beta chains (in a later analysis) appeared to be HLA-restricted.

The sequencing input was PBMCs. This rearrangement joins TRBV27 to TRBJ2-1; 14 bases are shared with TRBD2. The receptor comes from a male donor in good health and CMV-seropositive. The CDR3 loop reads CASSFKRLAGGSEQFF. CDR3 sequence (DNA): TGTGCCAGCAGTTTCAAAAGACTAGCGGGAGGGAGTGAGCAGTTCTTC.